The clone carrying this T cell receptor (beta chain) was counted many times. This record belongs to a study of shared clonotypes between healthy human individuals. The CDR3 consists of 18 residues. Looked up from germline, CDR1 is SGHAT and CDR2 is FQNNGV. The ends were cut back, 0 bases at V and 3 bases at J, with 20 bases in the middle. The healthy adult donors were HIV-negative and reported no recent acute infections or vaccinations. There were only Caucasian adults among the donors, and all lived in Nashville, Tennessee. Methods used by the authors: Filtering differed because ImmunoSEQ produced junction-only sequences that carried no quality scores. Method: immunoSEQ multiplex PCR; TCRdb's copy keeps in-frame clones and lacks some. V and J calls plus clone size are reproduced from that table; the DNA served to infer D and trimming. This sample has just under 350,000 clones, with over 70% found just once.

This chain links TRBV11-2 with TRBJ2-5; tentatively, D is TRBD2 (5 bases). The specimen was memory CD4+ T cells sorted from blood. Specified subset: CD45RA-negative fraction. This TCR derives from a man aged 25 to 40 in good health. CDR3 sequence: CASSLDLTPTISEETQYF. The CDR3 DNA sequence: TGTGCCAGCAGCTTAGATCTAACCCCGACTATAAGCGAAGAGACCCAGTACTTC.